These T cell receptor beta chains were read from a single sample in a study of cytomegalovirus exposure and HLA in healthy donors. The protocol was immunoSEQ multiplex PCR, while the TCRdb copy is restricted to in-frame clones and leaves out a portion. Of tens of thousands of clones in the sample, about 96% were seen once. Sequencing was performed on PBMCs. These receptors all stem from a man aged 18 to 29 in good health and CMV-seronegative. The CDR3 runs from the conserved cysteine through the conserved F or W. The order of the fields is CDR3 DNA, CDR3 protein, D gene, clone size, J gene, V gene. A D gene is named only where the DNA matches it firmly. For some rows the clone size is stated as once, few or many, or as a class when expanded; others skip it.

cdr3_nt: TGTGCCAGCTCAACTACAGGGAGTGACCGCGGTGAGCAGTTCTTC
cdr3_aa: CASSTTGSDRGEQFF
d_call: NA
clone_size: once
j_call: TRBJ2-1
v_call: TRBV18

cdr3_nt: TGTGCCAGCACTACAGGGGGCGACTATGGCTACACCTTC
cdr3_aa: CASTTGGDYGYTF
d_call: TRBD1
clone_size: NA
j_call: TRBJ1-2
v_call: TRBV28

cdr3_nt: TGTGCCAGCAGCTCGACTAGCGGGTCCCTCAGGAGGCACGAGCAGTACTTC
cdr3_aa: CASSSTSGSLRRHEQYF
d_call: TRBD2
clone_size: NA
j_call: TRBJ2-7
v_call: TRBV7-9

cdr3_nt: TGTGCCAGCAGCTTACTGGGACAGGGGGTGGAGGGCTACACCTTC
cdr3_aa: CASSLLGQGVEGYTF
d_call: TRBD1
clone_size: once
j_call: TRBJ1-2
v_call: TRBV7-2

cdr3_nt: TGTGCCAGCAGCGTAGGGCTCAGGGTTAGAGGATACAATGAGCAGTTCTTC
cdr3_aa: CASSVGLRVRGYNEQFF
d_call: NA
clone_size: NA
j_call: TRBJ2-1
v_call: TRBV9

cdr3_nt: TGTGCCAGCCGGGAGGGGCTCATCTACAATGAGCAGTTCTTC
cdr3_aa: CASREGLIYNEQFF
d_call: TRBD2
clone_size: NA
j_call: TRBJ2-1
v_call: TRBV2

cdr3_nt: TGTGCCAGCCGGTTAGCGGGAGTTCCCTACAATGAGCAGTTCTTC
cdr3_aa: CASRLAGVPYNEQFF
d_call: TRBD2
clone_size: NA
j_call: TRBJ2-1
v_call: TRBV6-1

cdr3_nt: TGTGCCAGCAGAACAGGGTCTAACACCATATATTTT
cdr3_aa: CASRTGSNTIYF
d_call: NA
clone_size: NA
j_call: TRBJ1-3
v_call: TRBV27

cdr3_nt: TGTGCCAGTAGTACCAGGGGGACGGCCAACGTCCTGACTTTC
cdr3_aa: CASSTRGTANVLTF
d_call: TRBD1
clone_size: NA
j_call: TRBJ2-6
v_call: TRBV19

cdr3_nt: TGTGCCAGTAGTATAGACGGACATCTCCGTAACACCGGGGAGCTGTTTTTT
cdr3_aa: CASSIDGHLRNTGELFF
d_call: NA
clone_size: NA
j_call: TRBJ2-2
v_call: TRBV19

cdr3_nt: TGTGCCAGCAGTTTAAATGGGGCCTCGAACACCGGGGAGCTGTTTTTT
cdr3_aa: CASSLNGASNTGELFF
d_call: NA
clone_size: NA
j_call: TRBJ2-2
v_call: TRBV27

cdr3_nt: TGTGCCAGCAGTTACGCGGGAGGGCCAGGGGATGAGCAGTTCTTC
cdr3_aa: CASSYAGGPGDEQFF
d_call: TRBD2
clone_size: NA
j_call: TRBJ2-1
v_call: TRBV6-5

cdr3_nt: TGCGCCAGCAGCTCAAAGGGGGACAGGCCGCAAGGCTACACCTTC
cdr3_aa: CASSSKGDRPQGYTF
d_call: TRBD1
clone_size: NA
j_call: TRBJ1-2
v_call: TRBV5-1

cdr3_nt: TGTGCCAGTAGTATATCCCCCCCAGGGTCTGAAGCTTTCTTT
cdr3_aa: CASSISPPGSEAFF
d_call: NA
clone_size: NA
j_call: TRBJ1-1
v_call: TRBV19

cdr3_nt: TGTGCCATCAGCCAGACAGGGTTCGATACGCAGTATTTT
cdr3_aa: CAISQTGFDTQYF
d_call: TRBD1
clone_size: NA
j_call: TRBJ2-3
v_call: TRBV10-3

cdr3_nt: TGTGCCTGGAGTGCCAGGGGACAGGGTAAAGAAAAACTGTTTTTT
cdr3_aa: CAWSARGQGKEKLFF
d_call: TRBD1
clone_size: NA
j_call: TRBJ1-4
v_call: TRBV30

cdr3_nt: TGTGCTAGCAGCTTAGATAGCGGGGACACCAATGAGCAGTTCTTC
cdr3_aa: CASSLDSGDTNEQFF
d_call: TRBD2
clone_size: NA
j_call: TRBJ2-1
v_call: TRBV7-7

cdr3_nt: TGTGCCACCAGCAGAGGGCAGTTGATTCAGCCCCAGCATTTT
cdr3_aa: CATSRGQLIQPQHF
d_call: NA
clone_size: NA
j_call: TRBJ1-5
v_call: TRBV15

cdr3_nt: TGTGCCAGCAGTCTAGACGAAGAAGTCTACGAGCAGTACTTC
cdr3_aa: CASSLDEEVYEQYF
d_call: NA
clone_size: NA
j_call: TRBJ2-7
v_call: TRBV6-5

cdr3_nt: TGTGCCAGCAGCCGGACATCGTACCCCACAGATACGCAGTATTTT
cdr3_aa: CASSRTSYPTDTQYF
d_call: NA
clone_size: NA
j_call: TRBJ2-3
v_call: TRBV6-4

cdr3_nt: TGTGCCAGCGCAAAGGAGGGGGGACAGTCCACAGATACGCAGTATTTT
cdr3_aa: CASAKEGGQSTDTQYF
d_call: NA
clone_size: NA
j_call: TRBJ2-3
v_call: TRBV9

cdr3_nt: TGCGCCAGCAGCCAAGACAGGGACAGGGGAAGCACAGATACGCAGTATTTT
cdr3_aa: CASSQDRDRGSTDTQYF
d_call: TRBD1
clone_size: NA
j_call: TRBJ2-3
v_call: TRBV4-3

cdr3_nt: TGTGCCAGCACCGCCGCACACGGGGCCAACGTCCTGACTTTC
cdr3_aa: CASTAAHGANVLTF
d_call: NA
clone_size: NA
j_call: TRBJ2-6
v_call: TRBV27

cdr3_nt: TGCAGCCTGGCGGGACAGGGTTACAATGAGCAGTTCTTC
cdr3_aa: CSLAGQGYNEQFF
d_call: TRBD1
clone_size: NA
j_call: TRBJ2-1
v_call: TRBV29-1

cdr3_nt: TGTGCCAGCAGCCAACAGGATCAGGGGAACACTGAAGCTTTCTTT
cdr3_aa: CASSQQDQGNTEAFF
d_call: NA
clone_size: NA
j_call: TRBJ1-1
v_call: TRBV5-4

cdr3_nt: TGTGCCAGCAGTTTACCCCCTACAGGGGGCCCGGACACTGAAGCTTTCTTT
cdr3_aa: CASSLPPTGGPDTEAFF
d_call: TRBD1
clone_size: NA
j_call: TRBJ1-1
v_call: TRBV28

cdr3_nt: TGTGCCAGCAGTTTAGAGGGGGCATCCTACAATGAGCAGTTCTTC
cdr3_aa: CASSLEGASYNEQFF
d_call: TRBD1
clone_size: NA
j_call: TRBJ2-1
v_call: TRBV27

cdr3_nt: TGTGCCAGCAGCTTGGCGATAGGGGCGATCTATGGCTACACCTTC
cdr3_aa: CASSLAIGAIYGYTF
d_call: NA
clone_size: NA
j_call: TRBJ1-2
v_call: TRBV5-5

cdr3_nt: TGTGCCAGCTCACCGGTCGGGCAGGGGAGAGACGAGCAGTACTTC
cdr3_aa: CASSPVGQGRDEQYF
d_call: NA
clone_size: NA
j_call: TRBJ2-7
v_call: TRBV18

cdr3_nt: TGCAGCGTTGCACAGGGGAGTAATGAAAAACTGTTTTTT
cdr3_aa: CSVAQGSNEKLFF
d_call: TRBD1
clone_size: once
j_call: TRBJ1-4
v_call: TRBV29-1

cdr3_nt: TGTGCCAGCAGCCTCAGGGGTAACACCGGGGAGCTGTTTTTT
cdr3_aa: CASSLRGNTGELFF
d_call: NA
clone_size: NA
j_call: TRBJ2-2
v_call: TRBV5-6

cdr3_nt: TGTGCCAGCAGTGTTCGACAGGGCTATGGCTACACCTTC
cdr3_aa: CASSVRQGYGYTF
d_call: TRBD1
clone_size: NA
j_call: TRBJ1-2
v_call: TRBV2

cdr3_nt: TGTGCCAGCAGTGTATATCCCCTCGCGGGGCGGACCAGGGAGCTGTTTTTT
cdr3_aa: CASSVYPLAGRTRELFF
d_call: NA
clone_size: once
j_call: TRBJ2-2
v_call: TRBV28

cdr3_nt: TGTGCTAGTGGTCCGGGCCGCGGGCTCGATGGCTACACCTTC
cdr3_aa: CASGPGRGLDGYTF
d_call: NA
clone_size: NA
j_call: TRBJ1-2
v_call: TRBV12-5

cdr3_nt: TGTGCCAGTAGTATTCAGACAGGGTTTAACGAGCAGTACTTC
cdr3_aa: CASSIQTGFNEQYF
d_call: TRBD1
clone_size: NA
j_call: TRBJ2-7
v_call: TRBV19

cdr3_nt: TGTGCCAGCAGCAAAGACAGGGGGTGGGACACCGGGGAGCTGTTTTTT
cdr3_aa: CASSKDRGWDTGELFF
d_call: TRBD1
clone_size: once
j_call: TRBJ2-2
v_call: TRBV5-6

cdr3_nt: TGCGCCAGCAGCACGGGGGACAGAAATTACAATGAGCAGTTCTTC
cdr3_aa: CASSTGDRNYNEQFF
d_call: NA
clone_size: NA
j_call: TRBJ2-1
v_call: TRBV5-1

cdr3_nt: TGTGCCAGCAGTTACAAACAGGGTTATGGGATTTATGAGCAGTTCTTC
cdr3_aa: CASSYKQGYGIYEQFF
d_call: NA
clone_size: NA
j_call: TRBJ2-1
v_call: TRBV27

cdr3_nt: TGTGCCATCAGTGCGTCAGGGCGGGGGATCACCGGGGAGCTGTTTTTT
cdr3_aa: CAISASGRGITGELFF
d_call: TRBD2
clone_size: NA
j_call: TRBJ2-2
v_call: TRBV6-1

cdr3_nt: TGTGCCAGCAGCATGACGGGACTAGCGGGAGACCTAAGTGAGCAGTTCTTC
cdr3_aa: CASSMTGLAGDLSEQFF
d_call: TRBD2
clone_size: NA
j_call: TRBJ2-1
v_call: TRBV7-8

cdr3_nt: TGCAGCGTTGCCCTATTTACGGTCCGAGCCGGGACTAACACCGGGGAGCTGTTTTTT
cdr3_aa: CSVALFTVRAGTNTGELFF
d_call: NA
clone_size: NA
j_call: TRBJ2-2
v_call: TRBV29-1

cdr3_nt: TGTGCCAGCGGTCGTGGGGGGATTGGGGAAGAGACCCAGTACTTC
cdr3_aa: CASGRGGIGEETQYF
d_call: NA
clone_size: NA
j_call: TRBJ2-5
v_call: TRBV27

cdr3_nt: TGTGCCAGCAGTTTATGGACGGGGAACACTGAAGCTTTCTTT
cdr3_aa: CASSLWTGNTEAFF
d_call: NA
clone_size: NA
j_call: TRBJ1-1
v_call: TRBV28

cdr3_nt: TGTGCCAGCAGTGGTTTGTTAGGGGTCACTGAAGCTTTCTTT
cdr3_aa: CASSGLLGVTEAFF
d_call: NA
clone_size: NA
j_call: TRBJ1-1
v_call: TRBV2

cdr3_nt: TGTGCCAGCAGGCCAGGGTACTTGAACACTGAAGCTTTCTTT
cdr3_aa: CASRPGYLNTEAFF
d_call: NA
clone_size: NA
j_call: TRBJ1-1
v_call: TRBV6-1

cdr3_nt: TGTGCCAGCAGCTCGGGGACAGGGAGACAAGAGACCCAGTACTTC
cdr3_aa: CASSSGTGRQETQYF
d_call: TRBD1
clone_size: NA
j_call: TRBJ2-5
v_call: TRBV7-3

cdr3_nt: TGTGCCAGCAGTCCACCGGGACTATTAACGCAGTATTTT
cdr3_aa: CASSPPGLLTQYF
d_call: TRBD2
clone_size: NA
j_call: TRBJ2-3
v_call: TRBV28

cdr3_nt: TGCAGCGTTGCGGGTCGCCTCTCTGGAAACACCATATATTTT
cdr3_aa: CSVAGRLSGNTIYF
d_call: NA
clone_size: NA
j_call: TRBJ1-3
v_call: TRBV29-1

cdr3_nt: TGTGCCAGCAGCTTAGATAGAGGTGGAGATACGCAGTATTTT
cdr3_aa: CASSLDRGGDTQYF
d_call: NA
clone_size: NA
j_call: TRBJ2-3
v_call: TRBV7-8

cdr3_nt: TGCAGCGTTGTCCGTCTAGCGGGAGGAGGCGAGCAGTACTTC
cdr3_aa: CSVVRLAGGGEQYF
d_call: TRBD2
clone_size: NA
j_call: TRBJ2-7
v_call: TRBV29-1

cdr3_nt: TGTGCCAGCAGTGCAAGCGGGAACCCCAGGGCCGGGGAGCTGTTTTTT
cdr3_aa: CASSASGNPRAGELFF
d_call: TRBD2
clone_size: NA
j_call: TRBJ2-2
v_call: TRBV27

cdr3_nt: TGTGCCAGCAGCGTAGGGGACAGCAATGAAAAACTGTTTTTT
cdr3_aa: CASSVGDSNEKLFF
d_call: TRBD1
clone_size: NA
j_call: TRBJ1-4
v_call: TRBV9

cdr3_nt: TGTGCCAGTAGTATTGGGACGGGGACTCACTATGGCTACACCTTC
cdr3_aa: CASSIGTGTHYGYTF
d_call: NA
clone_size: NA
j_call: TRBJ1-2
v_call: TRBV19

cdr3_nt: TGCGCCAGCAGCCAAGATTCGATCGGGAGGGACAGGGGGGATTTTAACTATGGCTACACCTTC
cdr3_aa: CASSQDSIGRDRGDFNYGYTF
d_call: TRBD1
clone_size: NA
j_call: TRBJ1-2
v_call: TRBV4-1